The 9 T cell receptor beta chains reported below all come from one sample, sequenced in a study of shared clonotypes between healthy human individuals. Sequenced by immunoSEQ multiplex PCR; TCRdb stores in-frame clones only, minus some. The table shows about 1.1 million clones, with 60% to 85% occurring only once. Sequenced material: memory CD4+ T cells from PBMCs. As to subset: CD45RA-negative fraction. The receptors here all came from a man between 18 and 29 years old in good health. Some clones in this sample may be carry-over from other donors' samples.

The V gene is TRBV7-9, the J gene TRBJ2-7, with TRBD1 matching 7 bases. Germline V gene data show CDR1 as SEHNR and CDR2 as FQNEAQ (reference sequence). The CDR3 is 14 amino acids. Losses at the gene ends were 5 bases for V and 5 bases for J; bases not matched to a gene: 9. CDR3 residues: CASSLQTGDDEQYF. DNA for the CDR3: TGTGCCAGCAGCCTCCAAACAGGGGACGACGAGCAGTACTTC.

This sequence joins TRBV28 and TRBJ2-3, with a tentative D call TRBD2 (5 bases). Between the trimmed V and J ends, which lost 5 bases and 1 base, there was a span of 10 bases. The CDR3 covers 14 residues. CDR1 and CDR2 (germline): MDHEN, SYDVKM. The chain's CDR3 is CASSTSRGTDTQYF. The DNA of the CDR3 is TGTGCCAGCAGTACTAGTAGAGGCACAGATACGCAGTATTTT.

J is TRBJ1-2 and V is TRBV20-1; D is unclear. Germline V gives CDR1 DFQATT, CDR2 SNEGSKA (reference sequence). V was shortened by 4 bases and J by 3 bases, with 6 bases between the two germline ends. The CDR3 runs to 11 residues. CDR3 amino acids: CSAKRDYGYTF. As DNA, the CDR3 is TGCAGTGCTAAGAGGGACTATGGCTACACCTTC.

V is TRBV11-3 and J is TRBJ2-1; possibly TRBD2 for D (7 bases). This CDR3 region has 15 residues. Trimming removed 5 bases from V and 0 bases from J, with 11 bases in between. Looked up from germline, CDR1 is SGHNT and CDR2 is YENEEA. CDR3 nucleotide sequence: TGTGCCAGCAGCAAAGGGGGGGGCTCCTACAATGAGCAGTTCTTC. This encodes CASSKGGGSYNEQFF.

The genes are TRBV5-4 and TRBJ2-3, with TRBD2 identical over 8 bases. The CDR3 consists of 18 residues. V lost 5 bases to trimming and J lost 4 bases; unmatched junction nucleotides: 18. Per the germline V gene, CDR1 is SGHNT and CDR2 is YYREEE (reference sequence). The CDR3: CASSELSQSGSRADTQYF. The CDR3 DNA is TGTGCCAGCAGTGAGCTATCCCAAAGCGGGAGTCGGGCAGATACGCAGTATTTT.

The gene calls are TRBV2 and TRBJ2-4, with TRBD1 matching 11 bases. V lost 2 bases and J lost 9; bases outside the gene matches: 9. The CDR3 contains 16 residues. CDR1 and CDR2 from the germline V gene are SNHLY and FYNNEI. The CDR3 is CASSEIPGQGGGIQYF. The CDR3 coding sequence is TGTGCCAGCAGTGAAATACCGGGACAGGGGGGCGGCATTCAGTACTTC.

The chain couples TRBV29-1 to TRBJ2-1; 7 positions agree with TRBD1. This CDR3 region has 13 residues. The V gene end was trimmed by 3 bases and the J gene end by 7 bases; junction bases not matched to a gene: 6. CDR1 is SQVTM, CDR2 ANQGSEA, per germline. The CDR3 nucleotides read TGCAGCGTTGATCGGGACAGCAGTAATGAGCAGTTCTTC. It codes for CSVDRDSSNEQFF.

In its sample, this clone was seen a few times. This chain joins TRBV7-9 and TRBJ2-7, with D perhaps TRBD1 (6 bases). With 5 bases removed from V and 4 bases from J, the gap between germline ends came to 9 bases. The CDR3 has 12 amino acids. CDR1 is SEHNR and CDR2 is FQNEAQ in the germline V gene (reference sequence). The CDR3 spells CASSPTGYEQYF. In nucleotides, the CDR3 is TGTGCCAGCAGCCCGACAGGATACGAGCAGTACTTC.

The rearrangement uses TRBV7-8 and TRBJ2-2, with D uncertain. The CDR3 totals 16 residues. The V end lost 5 bases, the J end lost 2 bases, and 15 bases lay between the germline ends. Germline V gene data show CDR1 as SGHVS and CDR2 as FQNEAQ. In DNA, the CDR3 is TGTGCCAGCAGCCAATTGACAAGGGTTAACACCGGGGAGCTGTTTTTT. It yields the protein CASSQLTRVNTGELFF.